This T cell receptor (beta chain) was found in a study of shared clonotypes between healthy human individuals. Measured with immunoSEQ multiplex PCR; TCRdb has only the in-frame clones, and not every one. The table lists approximately 98,000 clones, over 65% of them singletons. The CDR3 sequence is 14 residues long. The trim removed 6 bases at V and 5 bases at J, leaving 10 bases unmatched. Germline loops: CDR1 SGHTS, CDR2 YDEGEE. Sequencing input: memory CD8+ T cells sorted from blood. Sample subset: CD45RO+ cells pooled with CCR7-negative TemRA cells. The chain employs TRBV5-8 and TRBJ2-5, with TRBD2 matching over 7 bases. This TCR came from a woman in her thirties in good health. The CDR3, as DNA: TGTGCCAGCAACCAAAGGACTAGATCGGAGACCCAGTACTTC. Protein: CASNQRTRSETQYF.